A selection of T cell receptor beta chains follows, all from one sample in a study of beta chain features in type 1 diabetes. Sequencing was performed with immunoSEQ multiplex PCR; in TCRdb, only in-frame clones are kept and a portion is missing. The table shows around 140,000 clones, with 10% occurring only once. The sample comprised naive CD4+ T cells from blood. The receptors shown here come from a man younger than 35 in good health. CDR3s include the opening cysteine and the closing phenylalanine or tryptophan. Fields, in order: clone size, J gene, D gene, V gene, CDR3 DNA, CDR3 protein. The D gene is left open where the match is weak. Only some rows state a clone size, as once, few, many or a class for expanded clones.

size: .
J: TRBJ2-1
D: TRBD1
V: TRBV5-1
DNA: TGCGCCAGCAGCTGGGCCCGACAGGGCGATGAGCAGTTCTTC
CDR3: CASSWARQGDEQFF

size: .
J: TRBJ2-6
D: .
V: TRBV4-1
DNA: TGCGCCAGCAGCCAAGTTTTCAGCTCTGGGGCCAACGTCCTGACTTTC
CDR3: CASSQVFSSGANVLTF

size: .
J: TRBJ2-3
D: TRBD1
V: TRBV7-2
DNA: TGTGCCAGCAGCAACGGACAGGGCGTGGATACGCAGTATTTT
CDR3: CASSNGQGVDTQYF

size: .
J: TRBJ2-2
D: .
V: TRBV4-2
DNA: TGTGCCAGCAGCCAAGCAAGAGCGAACACCGGGGAGCTGTTTTTT
CDR3: CASSQARANTGELFF

size: .
J: TRBJ1-2
D: TRBD1
V: TRBV6-6
DNA: TGTGCCAGCAGTCGGACAGGTGTTTATGGCTACACCTTC
CDR3: CASSRTGVYGYTF

size: .
J: TRBJ2-1
D: .
V: TRBV7-9
DNA: TGTGCCAGCAGCTCCGATACAGGGGGGGGGAATGAGCAGTTCTTC
CDR3: CASSSDTGGGNEQFF

size: few
J: TRBJ2-7
D: TRBD2
V: TRBV7-9
DNA: TGTGCCAGCAGCTTAGTATTAGCGGGGGACTACGAGCAGTACTTC
CDR3: CASSLVLAGDYEQYF

size: many
J: TRBJ2-1
D: TRBD2
V: TRBV19
DNA: TGTGCCAGTAGTACCCTAGCGGGGCACAATGAGCAGTTCTTC
CDR3: CASSTLAGHNEQFF

size: once
J: TRBJ1-6
D: TRBD1
V: TRBV9
DNA: TGTGCCAGCAGCGAGGGACAGTATTATTCACCCCTCCACTTT
CDR3: CASSEGQYYSPLHF

size: once
J: TRBJ1-1
D: TRBD1
V: TRBV6-5
DNA: TGTGCCAGCAGTTACTCCACAGGGGTGGACACTGAAGCTTTCTTT
CDR3: CASSYSTGVDTEAFF

size: few
J: TRBJ2-5
D: .
V: TRBV5-1
DNA: TGCGCCAGCAGCTTTTGGTGGACACCAAAAGAGACCCAGTACTTC
CDR3: CASSFWWTPKETQYF

size: few
J: TRBJ2-5
D: TRBD2
V: TRBV5-1
DNA: TGCGCCAGCAGCTATCTAGCGGGGAGCCAAGAGACCCAGTACTTC
CDR3: CASSYLAGSQETQYF

size: few
J: TRBJ2-7
D: TRBD1
V: TRBV14
DNA: TGTGCCAGCAGCCCTCGACAGGGGGCCTACGAGCAGTACTTC
CDR3: CASSPRQGAYEQYF

size: few
J: TRBJ2-6
D: .
V: TRBV7-2
DNA: TGTGCCAGCAGAAGGGGACTGTCGGACTCTGGGGCCAACGTCCTGACTTTC
CDR3: CASRRGLSDSGANVLTF

size: .
J: TRBJ2-7
D: .
V: TRBV6-1
DNA: TGTGCCAGCAGCGGGGACATCTCGTGGGAGCAGTACTTC
CDR3: CASSGDISWEQYF

size: few
J: TRBJ2-7
D: .
V: TRBV4-1
DNA: TGCGCCAGCAGCCAAGATGTAGGCGGGGTTACTCACTACGAGCAGTACTTC
CDR3: CASSQDVGGVTHYEQYF

size: .
J: TRBJ2-7
D: TRBD1
V: TRBV11-2
DNA: TGTGCCAGCAGCTCGGACAGGGGACACGAGCAGTACTTC
CDR3: CASSSDRGHEQYF

size: .
J: TRBJ2-3
D: .
V: TRBV5-4
DNA: TGTGCCAGCAGCAGCTCGGGGATGGATACGCAGTATTTT
CDR3: CASSSSGMDTQYF

size: .
J: TRBJ1-2
D: .
V: TRBV28
DNA: TGTGCCAGCAGTTTAAGAGGGGGAGGCTACACCTTC
CDR3: CASSLRGGGYTF

size: .
J: TRBJ2-5
D: TRBD2
V: TRBV2
DNA: TGTGCCAGCAGTGAATGGGCTGGGGGGGAAGAGACCCAGTACTTC
CDR3: CASSEWAGGEETQYF

size: .
J: TRBJ2-7
D: TRBD1
V: TRBV2
DNA: TGTGCCAGCATTGGGACAGGGTCCTACGAGCAGTACTTC
CDR3: CASIGTGSYEQYF

size: .
J: TRBJ1-2
D: .
V: TRBV5-8
DNA: TGTGCCAGCAGCAGAACAGGGATTAACTATGGCTACACCTTC
CDR3: CASSRTGINYGYTF

size: .
J: TRBJ2-3
D: TRBD2
V: TRBV11-3
DNA: TGTGCCAGCAGCCCCTCCCGGGGGGTCACAGATACGCAGTATTTT
CDR3: CASSPSRGVTDTQYF

size: .
J: TRBJ1-5
D: .
V: TRBV7-9
DNA: TGTGCCAGCAGCTCCTACGGGAATCAGCCCCAGCATTTT
CDR3: CASSSYGNQPQHF

size: .
J: TRBJ2-7
D: TRBD2
V: TRBV7-9
DNA: TGTGCCAGCAGTTCCTGGAATAGCGGGGGGGATGTACGAGAGCAGTACTTC
CDR3: CASSSWNSGGDVREQYF

size: .
J: TRBJ2-7
D: TRBD1
V: TRBV4-2
DNA: TGTGCCAGCAGCCCTCGGACAGGGGCCTCCTACGAGCAGTACTTC
CDR3: CASSPRTGASYEQYF

size: few
J: TRBJ2-1
D: .
V: TRBV11-2
DNA: TGTGCCAGCAGCCCCATCCCTAGGGAGCAGTTCTTC
CDR3: CASSPIPREQFF

size: .
J: TRBJ2-1
D: .
V: TRBV7-9
DNA: TGTGCCAGCAGCTTTAGTCAGGGCTCCTACAATGAGCAGTTCTTC
CDR3: CASSFSQGSYNEQFF

size: few
J: TRBJ1-2
D: TRBD1
V: TRBV5-1
DNA: TGCGCCAGCAGCTCCGGGACAGGGGTCACAAATGGCTACACCTTC
CDR3: CASSSGTGVTNGYTF

size: .
J: TRBJ2-1
D: .
V: TRBV9
DNA: TGTGCCAGCAGCGTAGTAGGGGCCTACAATGAGCAGTTCTTC
CDR3: CASSVVGAYNEQFF

size: .
J: TRBJ2-1
D: TRBD2
V: TRBV7-2
DNA: TGTGCCAGCAGCTTAAGCGGGACTATAATTAGGGGTGAGCAGTTCTTC
CDR3: CASSLSGTIIRGEQFF

size: .
J: TRBJ2-7
D: TRBD2
V: TRBV2
DNA: TGTGCCAGCAGACCGGGACTAGCGACCTACGAGCAGTACTTC
CDR3: CASRPGLATYEQYF

size: few
J: TRBJ2-2
D: TRBD1
V: TRBV6-6
DNA: TGTGCCAGCACCCTACCGAGACAGGGGGACACCGGGGAGCTGTTTTTT
CDR3: CASTLPRQGDTGELFF

size: .
J: TRBJ2-1
D: TRBD2
V: TRBV27
DNA: TGTGCCAGCAGTCCGAGCGGGGGGGCCTACAATGAGCAGTTCTTC
CDR3: CASSPSGGAYNEQFF

size: .
J: TRBJ2-7
D: TRBD2
V: TRBV28
DNA: TGTGCCAGCAGTTTACCCTTAGCGGGAAGGACCCATACCTACGAGCAGTACTTC
CDR3: CASSLPLAGRTHTYEQYF

size: .
J: TRBJ2-2
D: TRBD2
V: TRBV5-4
DNA: TGTGCCAGCAGCTTACTTAGCGGGGGCAACACCGGGGAGCTGTTTTTT
CDR3: CASSLLSGGNTGELFF

size: few
J: TRBJ2-7
D: TRBD2
V: TRBV7-6
DNA: TGTGCCAGCAGCGCCGCTGAGCGGGGGTACGAGCAGTACTTC
CDR3: CASSAAERGYEQYF

size: many
J: TRBJ2-7
D: .
V: TRBV5-6
DNA: TGTGCCAGCAGCACCGGCGGATCCTACGAGCAGTACTTC
CDR3: CASSTGGSYEQYF

size: few
J: TRBJ1-2
D: .
V: TRBV6-6
DNA: TGTGCCAGCAGTTACTCTCCGGAGGCCTCGTTCTATGGCTACACCTTC
CDR3: CASSYSPEASFYGYTF

size: few
J: TRBJ2-3
D: .
V: TRBV5-4
DNA: TGTGCCAGCAGCTTGGGGGGCAGGGGCACGGATACGCAGTATTTT
CDR3: CASSLGGRGTDTQYF

size: few
J: TRBJ2-2
D: .
V: TRBV19
DNA: TGTGCCAGTACTACGGACTGGGGGCACGCCGGGGAGCTGTTTTTT
CDR3: CASTTDWGHAGELFF

size: few
J: TRBJ2-3
D: TRBD2
V: TRBV7-2
DNA: TGTGCCAGCAGCTTTAGCGGGCACACAGATACGCAGTATTTT
CDR3: CASSFSGHTDTQYF

size: many
J: TRBJ1-4
D: TRBD1
V: TRBV28
DNA: TGTGCCAGCAGTTTCTCCGGGACAGATGAAAAACTGTTTTTT
CDR3: CASSFSGTDEKLFF

size: .
J: TRBJ1-3
D: .
V: TRBV21-1
DNA: TGTGCCGGGAAGTCCCAGTATTTTCCCCGGAGGGCTGGAAACACCATATATTTT
CDR3: CAGKSQYFPRRAGNTIYF

size: .
J: TRBJ1-3
D: .
V: TRBV18
DNA: TGTGCCAGCTCATCATATCAGGGCAGCTCTGGAAACACCATATATTTT
CDR3: CASSSYQGSSGNTIYF

size: .
J: TRBJ1-6
D: .
V: TRBV25-1
DNA: TGTGCCAGCAGCCCCCAGGGATATAATTCACCCCTCCACTTT
CDR3: CASSPQGYNSPLHF

size: .
J: TRBJ1-5
D: .
V: TRBV6-5
DNA: TGTGCCAGCAGTACGGGTGGTCAGCCCCAGCATTTT
CDR3: CASSTGGQPQHF

size: few
J: TRBJ2-7
D: .
V: TRBV4-2
DNA: TGTGCCAGCAGCGGAGGGACGGGTTTCTCCTACGAGCAGTACTTC
CDR3: CASSGGTGFSYEQYF

size: .
J: TRBJ2-3
D: TRBD2
V: TRBV7-2
DNA: TGTGCCAGCAGCTTAGTACTAGCGGGGGGGCGGGGCACAGATACGCAGTATTTT
CDR3: CASSLVLAGGRGTDTQYF

size: few
J: TRBJ2-3
D: .
V: TRBV7-6
DNA: TGTGCCAGCAGCCAGCGGGCCGAAAGCACAGATACGCAGTATTTT
CDR3: CASSQRAESTDTQYF

size: many
J: TRBJ2-1
D: .
V: TRBV29-1
DNA: TGCAGCGTTGAACTCCAGGTTAGCTCCTACAATGAGCAGTTCTTC
CDR3: CSVELQVSSYNEQFF

size: few
J: TRBJ2-7
D: .
V: TRBV6-6
DNA: TGTGCCAGCAGTTACTCGAGCGACTACAGTCACGAGCAGTACTTC
CDR3: CASSYSSDYSHEQYF

size: few
J: TRBJ2-7
D: TRBD1
V: TRBV15
DNA: TGTGCCACCAGCAGGGACAGGGGCTCCTACGAGCAGTACTTC
CDR3: CATSRDRGSYEQYF

size: many
J: TRBJ1-2
D: .
V: TRBV20-1
DNA: TGCAGTTCCCCCGGGGTCTATGGCTACACCTTC
CDR3: CSSPGVYGYTF

size: many
J: TRBJ2-1
D: .
V: TRBV19
DNA: TGTGCCAGTAGTATCGTCTACAATGAGCAGTTCTTC
CDR3: CASSIVYNEQFF